The 8 T cell receptor beta chains below come from one sample, sequenced in a study of T cell responses to AZD1222 COVID-19 vaccine. Sequencing was performed with immunoSEQ multiplex PCR; in TCRdb, only in-frame clones are kept and a portion is missing. The top ten hold about 3.7% of the sample, which has roughly 60,000 clones, roughly 80% seen once. The sequencing here drew on peripheral blood, taken 28 days after the second AZD1222 dose. All receptors derive from an adult who received the AZD1222 COVID-19 vaccine.

This clone was seen only once. This chain connects TRBV18 to TRBJ1-1; D gene ambiguous. With 5 bases removed from V and 1 base from J, the gap between germline ends came to 5 bases. The CDR3 sequence is 12 residues long. Germline values: CDR1 KGHSH, CDR2 LQKENI. The CDR3 DNA reads TGTGCCAGCTCAACAGAGAACACTGAAGCTTTCTTT. Its translation is CASSTENTEAFF.

The CDR3, as DNA: TGCAGCGCGGGGTCAGGGCTTGGAGGCTACACCTTC. Amino acid sequence: CSAGSGLGGYTF. The genes are TRBV29-1 and TRBJ1-2; perhaps TRBD1 as D (5 bases). Germline V lookup: CDR1 SQVTM, CDR2 ANQGSEA. Trimming cost V 7 bases and J 8 bases, with 17 bases left between them. The CDR3 length is 12 residues.

This sequence joins TRBV5-6 and TRBJ2-7; D not certain. V lost 2 bases, J lost 4 bases, and 4 bases lay in between. This CDR3 has 11 amino acids. Germline V lookup: CDR1 SGHDT, CDR2 YYEEEE. CDR3 DNA sequence: TGTGCCAGCAGCTTACAATACGAGCAGTACTTC. Translation: CASSLQYEQYF.

This clone showed up just a few times. The genes are TRBV5-5 and TRBJ2-1, with D unresolved. This CDR3 comprises 15 residues. The ends were cut back, 0 bases at V and 4 bases at J, with 11 bases in the middle. Per germline, CDR1 SGHKS and CDR2 YYEKEE (reference sequence). The CDR3 DNA follows: TGTGCCAGCAGCTTGGCCTTACAAATATACAATGAGCAGTTCTTC. Translated: CASSLALQIYNEQFF.

V gene TRBV5-4 combines with J gene TRBJ2-3, with a tentative D call TRBD2 (5 bases). CDR3 length: 15 residues. Germline values: CDR1 SGHNT, CDR2 YYREEE (reference sequence). V was clipped by 4 bases and J by 0 bases, with 12 bases between them. CDR3 sequence: CASSVKLASTDTQYF. In DNA form, the CDR3 reads TGTGCCAGCAGCGTGAAGCTAGCTAGCACAGATACGCAGTATTTT.

The gene calls are TRBV7-9 and TRBJ2-3, with 13 bases that match TRBD2. V was pared by 4 bases and J by 1 base, with 8 bases of the junction left unmatched. The length of the CDR3 is 18 residues. CDR1 is SEHNR and CDR2 is FQNEAQ in the germline V gene (reference sequence). The DNA of the CDR3 is TGTGCCAGCAGCTCCACCCTGGGACTAGCGGGGTGCACAGATACGCAGTATTTT. This gives the protein CASSSTLGLAGCTDTQYF.

The chain employs TRBV18 and TRBJ1-1; D ambiguous. The CDR3 is 17 residues long. Trimming pared 5 bases from V and 4 bases from J, leaving 23 bases between. CDR1 and CDR2 (germline): KGHSH, LQKENI. CDR3: CASSVRGSRPAGTEAFF. In DNA, the CDR3 is TGTGCCAGCTCAGTCAGAGGCTCCAGGCCTGCGGGCACTGAAGCTTTCTTT.

This chain connects TRBV10-3 to TRBJ2-3; the D is unclear. The V gene lost 6 bases and the J gene lost 6 bases, with 10 bases spanning the gap. CDR3 size: 12 residues. Germline V lookup: CDR1 ENHRY, CDR2 SYGVKD. The CDR3 region has the DNA TGTGCCATCAGAGGCCTCGAGGATACGCAGTATTTT. Amino acid sequence: CAIRGLEDTQYF.